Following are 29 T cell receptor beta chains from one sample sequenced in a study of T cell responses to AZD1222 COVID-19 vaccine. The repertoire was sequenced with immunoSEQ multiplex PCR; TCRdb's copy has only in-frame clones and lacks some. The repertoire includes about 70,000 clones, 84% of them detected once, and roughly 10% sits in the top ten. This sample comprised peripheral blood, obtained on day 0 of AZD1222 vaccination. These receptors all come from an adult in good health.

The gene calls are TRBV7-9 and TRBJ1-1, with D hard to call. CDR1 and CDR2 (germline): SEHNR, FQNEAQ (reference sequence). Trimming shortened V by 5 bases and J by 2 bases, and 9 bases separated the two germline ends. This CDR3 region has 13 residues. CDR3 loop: CASSITVNTEAFF. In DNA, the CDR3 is TGTGCCAGCAGCATCACAGTCAACACTGAAGCTTTCTTT.

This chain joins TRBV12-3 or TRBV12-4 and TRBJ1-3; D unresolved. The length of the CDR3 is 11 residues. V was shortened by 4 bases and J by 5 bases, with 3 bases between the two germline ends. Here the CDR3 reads CASSSRNTIYF. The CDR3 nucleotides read TGTGCCAGCAGTTCCAGAAACACCATATATTTT.

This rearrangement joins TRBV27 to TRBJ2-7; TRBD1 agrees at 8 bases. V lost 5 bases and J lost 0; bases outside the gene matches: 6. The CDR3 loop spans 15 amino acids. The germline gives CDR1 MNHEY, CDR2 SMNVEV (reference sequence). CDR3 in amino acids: CASSLDRGSSYEQYF. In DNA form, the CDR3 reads TGTGCCAGCAGTCTAGACAGGGGAAGCTCCTACGAGCAGTACTTC.

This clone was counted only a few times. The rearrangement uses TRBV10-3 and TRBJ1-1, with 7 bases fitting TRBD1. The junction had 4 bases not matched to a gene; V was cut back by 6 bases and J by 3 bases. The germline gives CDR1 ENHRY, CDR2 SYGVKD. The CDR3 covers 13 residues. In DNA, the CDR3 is TGTGCCATCAGGGGACAGCGGGACACTGAAGCTTTCTTT. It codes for CAIRGQRDTEAFF.

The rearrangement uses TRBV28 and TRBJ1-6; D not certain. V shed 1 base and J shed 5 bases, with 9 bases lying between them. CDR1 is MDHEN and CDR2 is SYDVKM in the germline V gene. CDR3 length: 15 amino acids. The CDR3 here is CASSLLKIDNSPLHF. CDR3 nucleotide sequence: TGTGCCAGCAGTTTATTAAAGATCGATAATTCACCCCTCCACTTT.

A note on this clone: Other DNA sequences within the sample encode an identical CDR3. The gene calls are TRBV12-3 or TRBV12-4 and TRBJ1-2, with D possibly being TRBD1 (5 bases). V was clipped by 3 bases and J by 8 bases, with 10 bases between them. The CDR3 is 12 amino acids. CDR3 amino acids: CASSLGRGGYTF. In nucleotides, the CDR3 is TGTGCCAGCAGTTTGGGACGAGGAGGCTACACCTTC.

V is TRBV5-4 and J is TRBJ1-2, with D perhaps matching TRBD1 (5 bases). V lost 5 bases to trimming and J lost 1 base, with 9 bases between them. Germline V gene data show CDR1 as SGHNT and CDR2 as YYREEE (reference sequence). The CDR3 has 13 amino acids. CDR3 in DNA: TGTGCCAGCAGTTTAGACAGTAACTATGGCTACACCTTC. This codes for CASSLDSNYGYTF.

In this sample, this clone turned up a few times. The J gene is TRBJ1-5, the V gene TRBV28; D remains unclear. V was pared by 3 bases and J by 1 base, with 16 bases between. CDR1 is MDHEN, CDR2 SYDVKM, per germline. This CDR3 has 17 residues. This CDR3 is CASSLVSGRRSNQPQHF. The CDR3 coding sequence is TGTGCCAGCAGTTTGGTGAGCGGACGGAGAAGCAATCAGCCCCAGCATTTT.

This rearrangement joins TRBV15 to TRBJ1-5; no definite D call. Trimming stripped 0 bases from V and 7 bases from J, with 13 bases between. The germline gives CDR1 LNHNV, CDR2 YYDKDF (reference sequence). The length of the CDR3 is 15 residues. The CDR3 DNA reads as TGTGCCACCAGCAGAGATACGGGCGTCGGGCAGCCCCAGCATTTT. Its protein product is CATSRDTGVGQPQHF. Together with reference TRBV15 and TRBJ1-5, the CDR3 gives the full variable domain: DAMVIQNPRYQVTQFGKPVTLSCSQTLNHNVMYWYQQKSSQAPKLLFHYYDKDFNNEADTPDNFQSRRPNTSFCFLDIRSPGLGDTAMYLCATSRDTGVGQPQHFGDGTRLSIL.

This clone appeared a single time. The CDR3 loop reads CASSPLAAFSGYEQFF. The CDR3 DNA sequence: TGTGCCAGCAGCCCGTTGGCGGCCTTCTCCGGGTATGAGCAGTTCTTC. The chain couples TRBV11-1 to TRBJ2-1, with no clear D. CDR1 is SGHAT, CDR2 FQDESV, per germline (reference sequence). This CDR3 is 16 amino acids long. Trimming cost V 5 bases and J 8 bases, with 22 bases left between them.

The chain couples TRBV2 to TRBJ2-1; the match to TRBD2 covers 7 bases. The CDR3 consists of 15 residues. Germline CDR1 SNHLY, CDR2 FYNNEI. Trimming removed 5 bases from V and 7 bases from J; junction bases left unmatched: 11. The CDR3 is CASSLGLVVKNEQFF. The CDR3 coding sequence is TGTGCCAGCAGTCTAGGACTAGTGGTAAAGAATGAGCAGTTCTTC.

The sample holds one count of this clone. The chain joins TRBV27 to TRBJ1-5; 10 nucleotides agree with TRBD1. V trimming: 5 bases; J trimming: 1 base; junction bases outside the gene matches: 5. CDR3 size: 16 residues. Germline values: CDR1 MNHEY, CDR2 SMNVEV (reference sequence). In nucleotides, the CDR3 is TGTGCCAGCAGTCCCGGGACAGGGGAGAGCAATCAGCCCCAGCATTTT. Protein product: CASSPGTGESNQPQHF.

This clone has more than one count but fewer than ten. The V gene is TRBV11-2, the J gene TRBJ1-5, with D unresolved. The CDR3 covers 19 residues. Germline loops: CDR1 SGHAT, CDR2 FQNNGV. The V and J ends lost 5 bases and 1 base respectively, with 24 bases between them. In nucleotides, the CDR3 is TGTGCCAGCAGCGAGGACCTCCGGGGAACGGAAGGGAGCAATCAGCCCCAGCATTTT. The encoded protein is CASSEDLRGTEGSNQPQHF.

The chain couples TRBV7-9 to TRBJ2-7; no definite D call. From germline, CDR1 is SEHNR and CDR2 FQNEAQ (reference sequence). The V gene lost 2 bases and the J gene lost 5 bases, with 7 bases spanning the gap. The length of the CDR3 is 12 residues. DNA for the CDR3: TGTGCCAGCAGCTTACAGGCCCACGAGCAGTACTTC. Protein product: CASSLQAHEQYF.

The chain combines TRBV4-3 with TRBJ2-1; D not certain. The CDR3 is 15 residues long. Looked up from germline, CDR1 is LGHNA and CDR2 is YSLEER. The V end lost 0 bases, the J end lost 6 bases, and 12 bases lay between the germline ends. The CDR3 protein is CASSQDGVASNEQFF. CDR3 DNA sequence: TGCGCCAGCAGCCAAGATGGGGTAGCCAGCAATGAGCAGTTCTTC.

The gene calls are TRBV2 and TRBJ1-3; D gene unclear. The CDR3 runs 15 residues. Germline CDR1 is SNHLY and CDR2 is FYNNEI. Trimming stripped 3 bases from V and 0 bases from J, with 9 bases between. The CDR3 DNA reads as TGTGCCAGCAGTGACGGGGTTTACTCTGGAAACACCATATATTTT. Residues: CASSDGVYSGNTIYF.

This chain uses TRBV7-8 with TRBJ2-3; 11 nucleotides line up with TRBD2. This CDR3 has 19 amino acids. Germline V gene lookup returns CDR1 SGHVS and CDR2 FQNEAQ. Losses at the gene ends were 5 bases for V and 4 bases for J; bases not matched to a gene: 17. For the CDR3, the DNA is TGTGCCAGCAGCACACCCACTAGCGGGGGCGACGTGATCCCAGATACGCAGTATTTT. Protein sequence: CASSTPTSGGDVIPDTQYF.

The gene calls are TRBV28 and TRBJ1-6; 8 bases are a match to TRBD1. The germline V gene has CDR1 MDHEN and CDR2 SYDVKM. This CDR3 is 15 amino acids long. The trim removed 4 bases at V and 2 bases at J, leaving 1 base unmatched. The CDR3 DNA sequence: TGTGCCAGCAGTTCAGGGGGCCCCTATAATTCACCCCTCCACTTT. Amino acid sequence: CASSSGGPYNSPLHF.

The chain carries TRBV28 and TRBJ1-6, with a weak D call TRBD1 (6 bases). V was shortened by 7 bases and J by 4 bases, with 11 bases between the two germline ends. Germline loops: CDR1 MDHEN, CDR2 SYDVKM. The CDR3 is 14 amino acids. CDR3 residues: CASNQGSYNSPLHF. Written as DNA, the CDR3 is TGTGCCAGCAACCAGGGGTCGTATAATTCACCCCTCCACTTT.

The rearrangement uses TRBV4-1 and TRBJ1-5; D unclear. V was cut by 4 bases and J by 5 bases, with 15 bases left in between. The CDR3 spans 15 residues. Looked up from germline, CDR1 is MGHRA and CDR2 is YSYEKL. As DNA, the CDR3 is TGCGCCAGCAGCCGTCAGACGGTGGGAGATCAGCCCCAGCATTTT. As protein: CASSRQTVGDQPQHF.

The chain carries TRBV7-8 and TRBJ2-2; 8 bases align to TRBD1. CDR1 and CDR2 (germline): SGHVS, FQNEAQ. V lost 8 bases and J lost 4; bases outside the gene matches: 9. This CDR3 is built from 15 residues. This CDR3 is CASRSRGRGTGELFF. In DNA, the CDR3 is TGTGCCAGCCGCTCCAGGGGGCGAGGCACCGGGGAGCTGTTTTTT.

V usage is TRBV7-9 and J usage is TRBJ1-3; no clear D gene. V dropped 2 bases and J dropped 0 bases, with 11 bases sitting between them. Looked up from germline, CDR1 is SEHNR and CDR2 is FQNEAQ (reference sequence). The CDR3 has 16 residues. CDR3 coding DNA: TGTGCCAGCAGCTTAAGCCGGTACAGCTCTGGAAACACCATATATTTT. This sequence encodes CASSLSRYSSGNTIYF. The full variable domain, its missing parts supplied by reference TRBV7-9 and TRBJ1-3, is DTGVSQNPRHKITKRGQNVTFRCDPISEHNRLYWYRQTLGQGPEFLTYFQNEAQLEKSRLLSDRFSAERPKGSFSTLEIQRTEQGDSAMYLCASSLSRYSSGNTIYFGEGSWLTVV.

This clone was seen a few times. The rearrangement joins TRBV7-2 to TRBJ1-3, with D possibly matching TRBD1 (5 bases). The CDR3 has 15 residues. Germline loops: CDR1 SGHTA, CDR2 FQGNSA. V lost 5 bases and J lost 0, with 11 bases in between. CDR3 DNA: TGTGCCAGCAGCAACCGGGGCAACTCTGGAAACACCATATATTTT. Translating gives CASSNRGNSGNTIYF. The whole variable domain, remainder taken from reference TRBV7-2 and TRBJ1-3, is GAGVSQSPSNKVTEKGKDVELRCDPISGHTALYWYRQSLGQGLEFLIYFQGNSAPDKSGLPSDRFSAERTGGSVSTLTIQRTQQEDSAVYLCASSNRGNSGNTIYFGEGSWLTVV.

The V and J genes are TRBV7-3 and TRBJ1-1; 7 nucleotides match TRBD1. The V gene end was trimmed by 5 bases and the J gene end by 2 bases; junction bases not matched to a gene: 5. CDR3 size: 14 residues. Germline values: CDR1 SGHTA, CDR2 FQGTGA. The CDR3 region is CASSPQGGNTEAFF. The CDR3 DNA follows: TGTGCCAGCAGCCCTCAGGGGGGAAACACTGAAGCTTTCTTT.

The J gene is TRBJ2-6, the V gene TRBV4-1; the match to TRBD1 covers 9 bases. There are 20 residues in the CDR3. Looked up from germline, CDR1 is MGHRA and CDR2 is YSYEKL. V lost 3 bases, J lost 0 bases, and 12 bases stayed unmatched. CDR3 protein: CASSHYETGQGHSGANVLTF. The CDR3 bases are TGCGCCAGCAGCCATTACGAGACGGGACAGGGCCACTCTGGGGCCAACGTCCTGACTTTC.

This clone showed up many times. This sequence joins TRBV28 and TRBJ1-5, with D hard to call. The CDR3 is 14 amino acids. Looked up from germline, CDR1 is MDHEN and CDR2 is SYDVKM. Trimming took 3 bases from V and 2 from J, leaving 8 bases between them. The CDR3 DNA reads TGTGCCAGCAGTTTTGGGGATGGCAATCAGCCCCAGCATTTT. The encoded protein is CASSFGDGNQPQHF.

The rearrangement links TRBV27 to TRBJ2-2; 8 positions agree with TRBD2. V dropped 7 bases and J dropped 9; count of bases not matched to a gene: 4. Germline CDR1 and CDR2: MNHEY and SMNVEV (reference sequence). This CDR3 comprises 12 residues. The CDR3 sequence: CASTPGGRELFF. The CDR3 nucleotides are TGTGCCAGCACCCCGGGGGGGCGGGAGCTGTTTTTT.

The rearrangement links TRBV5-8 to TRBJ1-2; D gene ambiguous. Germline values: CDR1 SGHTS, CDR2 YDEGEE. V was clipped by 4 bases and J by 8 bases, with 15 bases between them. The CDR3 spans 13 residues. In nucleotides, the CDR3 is TGTGCCAGCAGCCCTGGGGTTCTTCGCGGCTACACCTTC. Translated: CASSPGVLRGYTF.

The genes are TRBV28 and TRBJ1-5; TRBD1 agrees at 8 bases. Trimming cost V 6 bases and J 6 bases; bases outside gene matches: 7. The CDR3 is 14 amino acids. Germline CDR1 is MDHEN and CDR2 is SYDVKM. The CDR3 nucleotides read TGTGCCAGCAGGAATGACAGGGGAACTCAGCCCCAGCATTTT. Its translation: CASRNDRGTQPQHF.